This T cell receptor (beta chain) was captured in a study of cytomegalovirus exposure and HLA in healthy donors. The CDR3 covers 15 residues. CDR1 MNHEY and CDR2 SMNVEV come from the germline V gene (reference sequence). Trimming took 0 bases from V and 13 from J, leaving 18 bases between them. The PCR had 60 Vbeta and 13 Jbeta primers. Clones were sequenced by immunoSEQ multiplex PCR, and TCRdb holds only the in-frame ones, with some missing. This sample yields roughly 180,000 clones, of which around 80% are seen a single time; less than 1.5% belongs to the top ten. The receptor was isolated from a girl between 5 and 17 years old in good health and CMV-seropositive. Sequencing was done on a sample of PBMCs. This chain uses TRBV27 with TRBJ1-4; D is perhaps TRBD1 (6 bases). CDR3 sequence (DNA): TGTGCCAGCAGTTTATCCCTAGGGGGACATCCTAGACTGTTTTTT. It specifies CASSLSLGGHPRLFF.